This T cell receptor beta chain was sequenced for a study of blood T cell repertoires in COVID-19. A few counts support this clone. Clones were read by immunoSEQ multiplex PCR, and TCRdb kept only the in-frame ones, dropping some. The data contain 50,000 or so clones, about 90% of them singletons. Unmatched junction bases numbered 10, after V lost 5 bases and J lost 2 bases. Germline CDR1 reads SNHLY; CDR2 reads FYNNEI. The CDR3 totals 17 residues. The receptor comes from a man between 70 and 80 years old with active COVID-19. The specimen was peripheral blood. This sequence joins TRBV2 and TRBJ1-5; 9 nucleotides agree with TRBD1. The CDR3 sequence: CASSPRTGGTGNQPQHF. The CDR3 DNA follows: TGTGCCAGCAGTCCCCGCACAGGGGGCACGGGCAATCAGCCCCAGCATTTT.